This T cell receptor beta chain was documented in a study of CD8 T cells in Susac syndrome. The RNA, 0.5 to 1 ug, was put through reverse transcription using random hexamers. Amplification of TCR beta CDR3 by immunoSEQ multiplex PCR spanned 54 Vbeta and 13 Jbeta. TCRdb independently ran MiXCR on the immunoSEQ multiplex PCR reads; one entry per CDR3 protein. Of 200,000 to 250,000 distinct CDR3 sequences listed, 80% to 95% are singletons. Through negative isolation, CD4+ and CD8+ T cells were obtained, while TEMRA cells were enriched using FACS. Looked up from germline, CDR1 is MDHEN and CDR2 is SYDVKM. This CDR3 has 13 residues. V dropped 7 bases and J dropped 5 bases, with 14 bases sitting between them.

Sequenced material: CD4+ T cells from PBMCs. The chain uses TRBV28 and TRBJ2-5; no definite D call. This TCR came from a human donor with multiple sclerosis. CDR3 DNA sequence: TGTGCCAGCACCCCTGGTGAAGTGGAGACCCAGTACTTC. Translating gives CASTPGEVETQYF.